One and the same sample provided the 6 T cell receptor beta chains below, sequenced in a study of blood T cell repertoires in COVID-19. Assay: immunoSEQ multiplex PCR; the TCRdb copy retains only in-frame clones and omits some. Of around 67,000 clones listed, 84% are singletons. Input material: peripheral blood. The receptors originated from a man in his 70s with acute or convalescent COVID-19.

On this clone itself: A junction boundary mismatches the germline segment, possibly from a read error. The J gene is TRBJ2-5, the V gene TRBV19, with 8 bases lining up with TRBD2. Per the germline V gene, CDR1 is LNHDA and CDR2 is SQIVND (reference sequence). This CDR3 is 13 amino acids long. CDR3 amino acids: CASSFTRGATTNF. DNA of the CDR3: TGTGCCAGTAGTTTTACGCGGGGGGCCACAACCAACTTC.

The chain links TRBV4-3 to TRBJ2-6; no clear D. The CDR3 length is 16 residues. The V and J ends lost 1 base and 1 base respectively, with 8 bases between them. Germline V CDR1 and CDR2: LGHNA, YSLEER. The CDR3 sequence: CASSQVRASGANVLTF. As DNA, the CDR3 is TGCGCCAGCAGCCAAGTACGAGCGTCTGGGGCCAACGTCCTGACTTTC.

The rearrangement joins TRBV10-3 to TRBJ1-1; TRBD1 might be the D (5 bases). Germline V CDR1 and CDR2: ENHRY, SYGVKD. The CDR3 runs to 15 residues. V lost 1 base, J lost 6 bases, and 15 bases lay in between. Here the CDR3 reads CAISEFIGGTAEAFF. The DNA for the CDR3 is TGTGCCATCAGTGAGTTCATCGGGGGAACGGCTGAAGCTTTCTTT.

The V call is TRBV23-1, the J call TRBJ1-5; 11 bases are a match to TRBD1. TRBV23-1 is annotated as an ORF whose role is uncertain. The CDR3 totals 18 residues. V lost 3 bases to trimming and J lost 7 bases; unmatched junction nucleotides: 14. Here the CDR3 reads CASSHLKIGTGGRQPQHF. The DNA for the CDR3 is TGCGCCAGCAGTCACCTTAAAATAGGGACAGGGGGGAGGCAGCCCCAGCATTTT.

A note on this clone: Additional DNA sequences in this sample encode the identical CDR3. The chain combines TRBV5-1 with TRBJ1-4; 9 bases are a match to TRBD1. V was clipped by 1 base and J by 8 bases; unmatched bases: 6. This CDR3 region has 15 residues. Germline loops: CDR1 SGHRS, CDR2 YFSETQ. CDR3 protein: CASSLTQGAREKLFF. The CDR3 region has the DNA TGCGCCAGCAGCTTGACACAGGGGGCTCGGGAAAAACTGTTTTTT.

The rearrangement joins TRBV13 to TRBJ2-1; the match to TRBD2 covers 10 bases. The CDR3 sequence is 18 residues long. V lost 4 bases to trimming and J lost 4 bases; unmatched junction nucleotides: 13. CDR1 is PRHDT and CDR2 is FYEKMQ in the germline V gene (reference sequence). The CDR3 loop reads CASSSPDPTSGVYNEQFF. The CDR3 DNA is TGTGCCAGCAGCTCCCCTGACCCTACTAGCGGGGTTTACAATGAGCAGTTCTTC.